These 8 T cell receptor beta chains share one sample of origin, sequenced in a study of chemoradiotherapy in HPV16-positive cancers. TCRdb's table, derived via immunoSEQ multiplex PCR, lists solely in-frame clones and lacks some. There are over 1,400 clones in the sample; around 76% occur only once, and 6.9% lies in the top ten. The sequencing here drew on tumor tissue, taken from a patient who underwent chemoradiotherapy. These receptors came from a human donor with HPV-associated anogenital cancer.

The chain is built from TRBV11-2 and TRBJ2-1, with a weak D call TRBD2 (6 bases). Trimming stripped 5 bases from V and 7 bases from J, with 12 bases between. The germline V gene has CDR1 SGHAT and CDR2 FQNNGV. The CDR3 loop spans 13 amino acids. The CDR3 coding sequence is TGTGCCAGCAGCCCGGCAGGGAGGAATGAGCAGTTCTTC. Translated, it gives CASSPAGRNEQFF.

The rearrangement links TRBV28 to TRBJ2-5, with D possibly being TRBD2 (7 bases). The CDR3 contains 14 residues. In germline, CDR1 is MDHEN, CDR2 SYDVKM. Trimming removed 6 bases at V and 5 bases at J, with 16 bases between. The CDR3 protein is CASRGGGRPETQYF. The CDR3 region has the DNA TGTGCCAGCAGAGGGGGGGGGCGCCCGGAGACCCAGTACTTC.

V is TRBV27 and J is TRBJ2-6; 7 positions match TRBD1. The germline V gene has CDR1 MNHEY and CDR2 SMNVEV (reference sequence). Losses at the gene ends were 4 bases for V and 0 bases for J; bases not matched to a gene: 9. The CDR3 consists of 18 residues. The CDR3 DNA reads TGTGCCAGCAGTTCCCTGACAGGGAAGATCTCTGGGGCCAACGTCCTGACTTTC. Translating gives CASSSLTGKISGANVLTF. Full variable domain (outside the CDR3, taken from reference TRBV27 and TRBJ2-6): EAQVTQNPRYLITVTGKKLTVTCSQNMNHEYMSWYRQDPGLGLRQIYYSMNVEVTDKGDVPEGYKVSRKEKRNFPLILESPSPNQTSLYFCASSSLTGKISGANVLTFGAGSRLTVL.

The chain recombines TRBV11-2 with TRBJ1-6; 11 positions agree with TRBD1. V shed 5 bases, J shed 9 bases, and the junction held 9 bases outside the gene matches. This CDR3 contains 16 residues. In germline, CDR1 is SGHAT, CDR2 FQNNGV. DNA for the CDR3: TGTGCCAGCAGCGTTACCGGGACAGGGGGTCGTTCACCCCTCCACTTT. As protein: CASSVTGTGGRSPLHF.

The chain combines TRBV11-2 with TRBJ2-7; D is ambiguous. In germline, CDR1 is SGHAT, CDR2 FQNNGV. Trimming stripped 3 bases from V and 6 bases from J, with 15 bases between. The CDR3 spans 14 residues. In nucleotides, the CDR3 is TGTGCCAGCAGCTTCGTGGGCCAGGTTTCCGAGCAGTACTTC. Protein: CASSFVGQVSEQYF.

The J gene is TRBJ2-3, the V gene TRBV5-5; D call uncertain. Germline V gene sequence: CDR1 SGHKS, CDR2 YYEKEE (reference sequence). This CDR3 is built from 12 residues. Trimming removed 4 bases from V and 0 bases from J, with 3 bases in between. The CDR3 region is CASSQSTDTQYF. Written as DNA, the CDR3 is TGTGCCAGCAGCCAAAGCACAGATACGCAGTATTTT.

The gene calls are TRBV19 and TRBJ1-2, with 7 bases matching TRBD1. The ends lost 7 bases at V and 4 bases at J; junction bases unmatched: 3. This CDR3 is built from 12 residues. Germline assignment: CDR1 LNHDA and CDR2 SQIVND (reference sequence). DNA of the CDR3: TGTGCCAGTACTCACAGGGGCTATGGCTACACCTTC. This encodes CASTHRGYGYTF.

The V and J genes are TRBV2 and TRBJ1-6; D is undetermined. V was pared by 3 bases and J by 6 bases, with 6 bases between. The germline gives CDR1 SNHLY, CDR2 FYNNEI. This CDR3 spans 13 amino acids. CDR3 DNA: TGTGCCAGCAGTGAGGACGGTAATTCACCCCTCCACTTT. It yields the protein CASSEDGNSPLHF.